This entry is about one T cell receptor beta chain. CDR3 length: 16 residues. Per germline, CDR1 SGHRS and CDR2 YFSETQ. The V segment lost 2 bases and the J segment 6 bases; nucleotides outside the gene matches: 13. Source study methods: Amplifying reference gene primers gave estimates of nucleated cell counts. The data were produced by immunoSEQ multiplex PCR, yet TCRdb's version contains in-frame clones alone and is incomplete. The DNA gave D and trimming, while V, J and clone size come from that table. Here the sample spans about 110,000 clones, just over 85% being singletons. The sample comes from a study of blood T cell repertoires in COVID-19. Study in general: COVID-19 samples, acute and convalescent, were from the United States, Italy and Spain. PBMCs, B-cell-depleted T cells, or T cells provided the cDNA or gDNA that made up the material.

Sequencing was done on a sample of peripheral blood. The chain recombines TRBV5-1 with TRBJ1-2; 7 nucleotides align to TRBD1. The receptor comes from a human donor in a cohort sampled during active COVID-19. CDR3 region: CASSFGDWAGGNGYTF. The CDR3 nucleotides read TGCGCCAGCAGCTTTGGAGATTGGGCAGGGGGTAATGGCTACACCTTC.